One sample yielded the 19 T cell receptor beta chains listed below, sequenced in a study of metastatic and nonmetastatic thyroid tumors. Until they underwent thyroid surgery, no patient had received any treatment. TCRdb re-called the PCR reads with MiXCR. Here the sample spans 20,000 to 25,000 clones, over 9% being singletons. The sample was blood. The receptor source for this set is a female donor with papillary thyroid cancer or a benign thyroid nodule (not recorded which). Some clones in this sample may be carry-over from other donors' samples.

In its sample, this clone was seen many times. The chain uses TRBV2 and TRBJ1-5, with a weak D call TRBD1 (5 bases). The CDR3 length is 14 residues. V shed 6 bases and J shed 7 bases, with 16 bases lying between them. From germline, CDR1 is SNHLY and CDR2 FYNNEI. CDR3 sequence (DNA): TGTGCCAGCAGCCAAGTAGGGGTGGGACAGCCCCAGCATTTT. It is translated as CASSQVGVGQPQHF.

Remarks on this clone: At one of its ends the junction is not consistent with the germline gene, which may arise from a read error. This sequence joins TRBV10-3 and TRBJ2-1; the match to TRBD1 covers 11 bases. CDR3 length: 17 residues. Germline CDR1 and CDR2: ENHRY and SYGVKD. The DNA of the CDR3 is TGTGCCATCGGTGACGGGGGACAGGGGGGGAGAGGGAATGAGCAGTTCTTC. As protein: CAIGDGGQGGRGNEQFF.

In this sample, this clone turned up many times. CDR3 region: CASTPEGSYEQYF. CDR3 nucleotide sequence: TGTGCCAGCACCCCGGAGGGCTCCTACGAGCAGTACTTC. The rearrangement uses TRBV5-6 and TRBJ2-7; a weak D match, TRBD2 (6 bases). Trimming shortened V by 6 bases and J by 0 bases, and 10 bases separated the two germline ends. The CDR3 loop spans 13 amino acids. Germline V CDR1 and CDR2: SGHDT, YYEEEE.

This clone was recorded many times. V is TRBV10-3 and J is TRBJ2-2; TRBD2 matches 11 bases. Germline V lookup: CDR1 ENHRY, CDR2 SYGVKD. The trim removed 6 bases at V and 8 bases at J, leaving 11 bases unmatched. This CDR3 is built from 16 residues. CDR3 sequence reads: CAIRSEGLAAMGELFF. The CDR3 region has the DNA TGTGCCATCAGAAGTGAGGGACTAGCGGCAATGGGGGAGCTGTTTTTT.

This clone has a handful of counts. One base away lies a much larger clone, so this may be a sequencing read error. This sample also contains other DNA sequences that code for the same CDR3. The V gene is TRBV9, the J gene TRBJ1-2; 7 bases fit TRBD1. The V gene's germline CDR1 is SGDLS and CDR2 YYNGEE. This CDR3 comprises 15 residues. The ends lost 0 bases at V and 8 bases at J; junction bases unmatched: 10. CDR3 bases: TGTGCCAGCAGCGTAGGGACAGGCTCGGGGTACGGCTACACCTTC. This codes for CASSVGTGSGYGYTF.

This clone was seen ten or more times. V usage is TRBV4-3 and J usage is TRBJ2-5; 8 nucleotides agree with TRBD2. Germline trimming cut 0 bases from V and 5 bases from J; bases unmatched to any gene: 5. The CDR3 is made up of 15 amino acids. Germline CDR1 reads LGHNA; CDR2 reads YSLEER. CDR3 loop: CASSQDRGRRETQYF. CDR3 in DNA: TGCGCCAGCAGCCAAGATCGCGGGAGGCGTGAGACCCAGTACTTC.

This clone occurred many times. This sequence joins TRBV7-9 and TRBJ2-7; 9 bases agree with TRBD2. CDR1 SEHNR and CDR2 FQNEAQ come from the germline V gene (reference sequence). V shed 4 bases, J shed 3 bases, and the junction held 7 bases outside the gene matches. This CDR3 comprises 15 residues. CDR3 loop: CASSYGTSPYYEQYF. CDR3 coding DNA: TGTGCCAGCAGCTACGGGACTAGCCCTTACTACGAGCAGTACTTC.

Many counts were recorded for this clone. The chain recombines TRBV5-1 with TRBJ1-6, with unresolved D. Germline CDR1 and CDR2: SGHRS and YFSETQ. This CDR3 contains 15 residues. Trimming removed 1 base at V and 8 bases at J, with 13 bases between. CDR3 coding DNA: TGCGCCAGCAGCTTGAATGGCGCGATGGATTCACCCCTCCACTTT. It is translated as CASSLNGAMDSPLHF.

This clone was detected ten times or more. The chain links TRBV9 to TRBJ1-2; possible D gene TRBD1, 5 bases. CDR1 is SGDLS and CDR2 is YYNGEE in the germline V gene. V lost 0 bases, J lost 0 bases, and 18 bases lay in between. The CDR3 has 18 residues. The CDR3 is CASSVGGGMGRPNYGYTF. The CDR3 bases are TGTGCCAGCAGCGTAGGTGGGGGGATGGGGCGGCCTAACTATGGCTACACCTTC.

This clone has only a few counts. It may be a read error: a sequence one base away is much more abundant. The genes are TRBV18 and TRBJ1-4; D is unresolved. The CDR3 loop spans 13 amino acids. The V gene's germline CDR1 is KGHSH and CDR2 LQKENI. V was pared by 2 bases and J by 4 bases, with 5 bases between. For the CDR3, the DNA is TGTGCCAGCTCACCAGGCTGTAATGAAAAACTGTTTTTT. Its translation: CASSPGCNEKLFF.

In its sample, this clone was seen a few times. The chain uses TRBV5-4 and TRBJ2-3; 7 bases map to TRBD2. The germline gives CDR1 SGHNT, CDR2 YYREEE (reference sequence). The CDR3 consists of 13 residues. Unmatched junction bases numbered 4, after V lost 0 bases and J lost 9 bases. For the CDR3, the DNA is TGTGCCAGCAGCTTGGTCGTAGCGGGCACGCAGTATTTT. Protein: CASSLVVAGTQYF.

The CDR3 spells CASRRGGYEQYF. The CDR3, as DNA: TGTGCCAGCAGACGGGGGGGCTACGAGCAGTACTTC. V usage is TRBV6-1 and J usage is TRBJ2-7, with TRBD2 matching 8 bases. The CDR3 consists of 12 residues. CDR1 is MNHNS, CDR2 SASEGT, per germline. The junction had 1 base not matched to a gene; V was cut back by 6 bases and J by 3 bases.

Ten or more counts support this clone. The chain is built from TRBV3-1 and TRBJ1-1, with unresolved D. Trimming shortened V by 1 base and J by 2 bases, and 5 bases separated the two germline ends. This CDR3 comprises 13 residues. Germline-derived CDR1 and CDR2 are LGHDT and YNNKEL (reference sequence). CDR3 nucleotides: TGTGCCAGCAGCCAAGGAGGAAACACTGAAGCTTTCTTT. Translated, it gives CASSQGGNTEAFF.

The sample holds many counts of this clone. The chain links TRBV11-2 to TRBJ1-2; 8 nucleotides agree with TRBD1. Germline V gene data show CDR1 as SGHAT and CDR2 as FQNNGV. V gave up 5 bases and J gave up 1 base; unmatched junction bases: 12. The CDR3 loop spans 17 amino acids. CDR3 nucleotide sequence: TGTGCCAGCAGCCCGACAGGGGAGGGTTGGCTTAACTATGGCTACACCTTC. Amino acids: CASSPTGEGWLNYGYTF.

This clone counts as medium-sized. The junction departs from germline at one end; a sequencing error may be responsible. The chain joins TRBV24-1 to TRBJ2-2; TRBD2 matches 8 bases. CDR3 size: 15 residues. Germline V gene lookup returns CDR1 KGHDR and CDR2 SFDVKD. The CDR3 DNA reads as TGTGCCACTTCCGCGGGACTAGGGAACGCCGGGGAGCTGTTTTTT. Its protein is CATSAGLGNAGELFF.

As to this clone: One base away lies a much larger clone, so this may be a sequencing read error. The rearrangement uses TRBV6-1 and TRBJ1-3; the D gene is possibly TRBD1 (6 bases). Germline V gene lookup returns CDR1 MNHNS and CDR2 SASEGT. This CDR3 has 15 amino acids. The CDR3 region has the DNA TGTGCTAGCAGTGAAGCGCACAGGGCTGCAAACACCATATATTTT. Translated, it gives CASSEAHRAANTIYF.

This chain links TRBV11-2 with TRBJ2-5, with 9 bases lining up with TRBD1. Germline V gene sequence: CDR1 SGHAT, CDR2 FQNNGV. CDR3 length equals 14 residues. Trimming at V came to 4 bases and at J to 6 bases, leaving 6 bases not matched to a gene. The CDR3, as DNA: TGTGCCAGCAGCTCTGAACAGGGGGCGAAGACCCAGTACTTC. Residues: CASSSEQGAKTQYF.

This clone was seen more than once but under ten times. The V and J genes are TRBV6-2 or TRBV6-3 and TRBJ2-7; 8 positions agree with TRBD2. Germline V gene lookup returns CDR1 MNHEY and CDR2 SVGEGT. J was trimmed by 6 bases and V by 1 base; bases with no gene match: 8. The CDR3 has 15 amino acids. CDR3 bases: TGTGCCAGCAGTTACTGGGGACTAGTAGATAGCGAGCAGTACTTC. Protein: CASSYWGLVDSEQYF.

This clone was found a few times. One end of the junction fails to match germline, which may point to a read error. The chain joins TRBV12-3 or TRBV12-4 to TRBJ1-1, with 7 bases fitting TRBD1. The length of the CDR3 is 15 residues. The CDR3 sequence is CASSPRQGVFPEALF. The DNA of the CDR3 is TGTGCCAGCAGTCCCCGACAGGGAGTATTCCCTGAAGCTTTATTC.